This note documents a single TCR beta chain sequence. These data belong to a study of blood T cell repertoires in COVID-19. Looking at the study overall: PBMCs, B-cell-depleted T cells, or T cells were the source of the cDNA or gDNA that made up the material.

Germline V lookup: CDR1 MGHRA, CDR2 YSYEKL. The length of the CDR3 is 17 residues. V lost 5 bases to trimming and J lost 0 bases; unmatched junction nucleotides: 11. Here immunoSEQ multiplex PCR was the method, and the copy in TCRdb shows in-frame clones only, minus some. The repertoire holds roughly 160,000 clones, with 83% as singletons. The chain is built from TRBV4-1 and TRBJ1-2; 8 bases fit TRBD1. The sequence was obtained from a woman in her 70s who had recovered from COVID-19. Sequenced sample: peripheral blood. CDR3 loop: CASSSRTGYLPNYGYTF. The CDR3 bases are TGCGCCAGCAGCTCCCGGACAGGGTACTTACCTAACTATGGCTACACCTTC.